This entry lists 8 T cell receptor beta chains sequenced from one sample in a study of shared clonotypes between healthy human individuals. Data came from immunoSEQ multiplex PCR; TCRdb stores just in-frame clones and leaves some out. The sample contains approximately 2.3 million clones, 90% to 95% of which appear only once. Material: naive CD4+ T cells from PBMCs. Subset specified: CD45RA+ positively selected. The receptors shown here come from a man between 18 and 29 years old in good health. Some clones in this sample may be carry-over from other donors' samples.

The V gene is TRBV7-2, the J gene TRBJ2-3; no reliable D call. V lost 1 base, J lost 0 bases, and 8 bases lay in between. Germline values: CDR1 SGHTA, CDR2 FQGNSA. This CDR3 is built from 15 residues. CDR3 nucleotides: TGTGCCAGCAGCTTAGGGCACGTTAGCACAGATACGCAGTATTTT. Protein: CASSLGHVSTDTQYF.

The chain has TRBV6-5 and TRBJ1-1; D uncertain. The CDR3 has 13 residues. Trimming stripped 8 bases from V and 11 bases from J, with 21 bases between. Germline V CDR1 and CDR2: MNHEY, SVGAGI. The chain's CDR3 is CASLSGQTPGAFF. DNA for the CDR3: TGTGCCAGCCTATCCGGCCAAACTCCGGGGGCTTTCTTT.

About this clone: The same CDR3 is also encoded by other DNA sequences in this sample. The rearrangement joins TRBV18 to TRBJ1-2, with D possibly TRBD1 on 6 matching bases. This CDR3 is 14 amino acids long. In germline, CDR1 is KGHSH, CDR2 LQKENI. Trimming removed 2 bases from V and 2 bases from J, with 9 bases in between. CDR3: CASSPTTGNYGYTF. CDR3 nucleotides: TGTGCCAGCTCACCAACTACAGGGAACTATGGCTACACCTTC.

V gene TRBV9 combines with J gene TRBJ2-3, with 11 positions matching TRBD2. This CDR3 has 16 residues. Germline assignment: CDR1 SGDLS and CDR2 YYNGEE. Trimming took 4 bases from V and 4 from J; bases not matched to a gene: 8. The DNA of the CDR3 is TGTGCCAGCAGCCCCCGCCCTAGCGGGAGGCCAGATACGCAGTATTTT. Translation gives CASSPRPSGRPDTQYF.

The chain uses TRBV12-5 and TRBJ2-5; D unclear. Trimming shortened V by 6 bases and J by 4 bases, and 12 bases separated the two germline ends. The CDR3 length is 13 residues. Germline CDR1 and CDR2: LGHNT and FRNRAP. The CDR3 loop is CASGLGMLETQYF. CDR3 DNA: TGTGCTAGTGGCCTGGGGATGCTAGAGACCCAGTACTTC.

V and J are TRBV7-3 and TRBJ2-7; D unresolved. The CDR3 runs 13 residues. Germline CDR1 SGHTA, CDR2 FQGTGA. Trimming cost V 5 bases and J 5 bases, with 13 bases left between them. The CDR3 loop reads CASSLLNGHEQYF. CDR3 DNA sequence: TGTGCCAGCAGCCTCCTTAACGGGCACGAGCAGTACTTC. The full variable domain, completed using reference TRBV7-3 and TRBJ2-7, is GAGVSQTPSNKVTEKGKYVELRCDPISGHTALYWYRQSLGQGPEFLIYFQGTGAADDSGLPNDRFFAVRPEGSVSTLKIQRTERGDSAVYLCASSLLNGHEQYFGPGTRLTVT.

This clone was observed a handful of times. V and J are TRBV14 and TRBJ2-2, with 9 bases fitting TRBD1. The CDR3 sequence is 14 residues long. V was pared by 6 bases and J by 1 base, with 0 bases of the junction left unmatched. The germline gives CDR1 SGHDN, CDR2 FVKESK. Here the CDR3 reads CASRGQGNTGELFF. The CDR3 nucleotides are TGTGCCAGCAGGGGACAGGGGAACACCGGGGAGCTGTTTTTT. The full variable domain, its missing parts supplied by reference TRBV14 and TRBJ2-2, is EAGVTQFPSHSVIEKGQTVTLRCDPISGHDNLYWYRRVMGKEIKFLLHFVKESKQDESGMPNNRFLAERTGGTYSTLKVQPAELEDSGVYFCASRGQGNTGELFFGEGSRLTVL.

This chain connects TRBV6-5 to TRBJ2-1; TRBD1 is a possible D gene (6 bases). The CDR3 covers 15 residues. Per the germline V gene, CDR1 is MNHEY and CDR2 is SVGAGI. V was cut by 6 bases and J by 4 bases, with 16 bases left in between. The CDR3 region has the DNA TGTGCCAGCAGGGACGCGTCAGGGGTTTACAATGAGCAGTTCTTC. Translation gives CASRDASGVYNEQFF.